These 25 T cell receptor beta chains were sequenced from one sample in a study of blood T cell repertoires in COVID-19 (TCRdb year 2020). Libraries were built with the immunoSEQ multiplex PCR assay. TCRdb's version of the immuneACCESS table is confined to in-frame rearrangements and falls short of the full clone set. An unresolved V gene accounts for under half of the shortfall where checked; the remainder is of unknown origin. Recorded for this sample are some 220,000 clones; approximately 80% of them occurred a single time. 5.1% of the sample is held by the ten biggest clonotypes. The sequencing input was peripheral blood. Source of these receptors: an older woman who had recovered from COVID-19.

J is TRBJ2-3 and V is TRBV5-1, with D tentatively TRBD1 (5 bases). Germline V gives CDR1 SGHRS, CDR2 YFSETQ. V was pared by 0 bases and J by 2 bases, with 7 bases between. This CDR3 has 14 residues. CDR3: CASSLDRPTDTQYF. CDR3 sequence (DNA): TGCGCCAGCAGCTTGGACAGGCCCACAGATACGCAGTATTTT.

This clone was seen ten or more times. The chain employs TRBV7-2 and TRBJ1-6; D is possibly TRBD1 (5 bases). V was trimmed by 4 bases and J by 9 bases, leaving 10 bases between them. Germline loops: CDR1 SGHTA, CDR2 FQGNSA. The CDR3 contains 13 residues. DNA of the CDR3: TGTGCCAGCAGCTCATACAGGACTTCACCCCTCCACTTT. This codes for CASSSYRTSPLHF.

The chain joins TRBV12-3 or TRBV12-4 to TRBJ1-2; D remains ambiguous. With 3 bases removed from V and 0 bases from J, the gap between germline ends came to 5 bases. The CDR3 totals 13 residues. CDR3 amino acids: CASSFDSNYGYTF. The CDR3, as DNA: TGTGCCAGCAGTTTTGACTCTAACTATGGCTACACCTTC.

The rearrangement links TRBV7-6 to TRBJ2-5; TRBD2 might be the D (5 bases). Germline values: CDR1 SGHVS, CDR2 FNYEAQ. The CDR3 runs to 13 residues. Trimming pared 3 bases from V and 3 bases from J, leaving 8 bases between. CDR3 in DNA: TGTGCCAGCAGCTTTTGGGGAGAAGAGACCCAGTACTTC. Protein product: CASSFWGEETQYF.

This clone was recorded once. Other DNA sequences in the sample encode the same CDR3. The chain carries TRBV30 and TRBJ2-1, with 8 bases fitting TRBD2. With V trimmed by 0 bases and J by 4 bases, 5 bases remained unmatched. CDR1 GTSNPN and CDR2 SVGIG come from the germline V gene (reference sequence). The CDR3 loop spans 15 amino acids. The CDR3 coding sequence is TGTGCCTGGAGTGTACTTGCGGGGGGTTACAATGAGCAGTTCTTC. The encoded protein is CAWSVLAGGYNEQFF.

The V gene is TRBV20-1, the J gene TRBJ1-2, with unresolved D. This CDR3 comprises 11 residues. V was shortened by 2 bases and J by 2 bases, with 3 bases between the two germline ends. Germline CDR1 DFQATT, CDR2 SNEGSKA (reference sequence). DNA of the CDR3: TGCAGTGCTAGACTGAACTATGGCTACACCTTC. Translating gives CSARLNYGYTF.

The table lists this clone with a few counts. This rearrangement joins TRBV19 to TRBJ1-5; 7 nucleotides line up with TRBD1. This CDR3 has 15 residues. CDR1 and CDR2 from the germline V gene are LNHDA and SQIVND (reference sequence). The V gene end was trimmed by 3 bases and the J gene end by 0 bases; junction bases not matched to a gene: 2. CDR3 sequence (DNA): TGTGCCAGTAGTATGACAGGGTATAGCAATCAGCCCCAGCATTTT. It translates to CASSMTGYSNQPQHF.

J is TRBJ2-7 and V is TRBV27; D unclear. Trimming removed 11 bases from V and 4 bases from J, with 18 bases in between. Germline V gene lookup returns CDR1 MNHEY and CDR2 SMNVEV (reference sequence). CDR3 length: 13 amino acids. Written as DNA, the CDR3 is TGTGCCCTAGGCGGTTGCACGCGGTACGAGCAGTACTTC. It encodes CALGGCTRYEQYF.

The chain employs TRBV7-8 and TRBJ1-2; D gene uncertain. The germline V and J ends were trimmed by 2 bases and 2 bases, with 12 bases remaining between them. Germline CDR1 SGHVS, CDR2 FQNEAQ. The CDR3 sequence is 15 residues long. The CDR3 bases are TGTGCCAGCAGCTTACATAGGAGAGGAAACTATGGCTACACCTTC. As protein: CASSLHRRGNYGYTF.

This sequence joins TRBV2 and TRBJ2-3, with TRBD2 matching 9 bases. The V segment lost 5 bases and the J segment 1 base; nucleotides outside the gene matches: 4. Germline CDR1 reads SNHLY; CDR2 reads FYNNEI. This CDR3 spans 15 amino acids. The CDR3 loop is CASSSSGAGTDTQYF. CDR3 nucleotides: TGTGCCAGCAGTTCTAGCGGGGCTGGCACAGATACGCAGTATTTT. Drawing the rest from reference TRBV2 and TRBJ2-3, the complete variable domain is EPEVTQTPSHQVTQMGQEVILRCVPISNHLYFYWYRQILGQKVEFLVSFYNNEISEKSEIFDDQFSVERPDGSNFTLKIRSTKLEDSAMYFCASSSSGAGTDTQYFGPGTRLTVL.

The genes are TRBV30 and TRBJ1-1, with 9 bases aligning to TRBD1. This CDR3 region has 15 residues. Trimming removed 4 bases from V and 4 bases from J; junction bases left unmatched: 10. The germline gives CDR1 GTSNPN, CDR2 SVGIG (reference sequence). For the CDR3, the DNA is TGTGCCTGGAAGATAAGGGGGACAGGGCCCACTGAAGCTTTCTTT. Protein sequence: CAWKIRGTGPTEAFF.

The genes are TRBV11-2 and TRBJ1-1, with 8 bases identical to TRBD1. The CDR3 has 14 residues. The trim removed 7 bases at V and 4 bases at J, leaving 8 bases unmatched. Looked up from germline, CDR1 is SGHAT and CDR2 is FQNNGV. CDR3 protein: CASNRPGGRTEAFF. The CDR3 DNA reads TGTGCCAGCAATCGTCCAGGGGGCCGCACTGAAGCTTTCTTT.

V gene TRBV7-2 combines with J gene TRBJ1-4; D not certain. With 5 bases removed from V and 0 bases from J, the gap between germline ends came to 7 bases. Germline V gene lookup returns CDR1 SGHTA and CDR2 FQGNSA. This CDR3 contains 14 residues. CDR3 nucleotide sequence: TGTGCCAGCAGCATCAGTGCAACTAATGAAAAACTGTTTTTT. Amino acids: CASSISATNEKLFF.

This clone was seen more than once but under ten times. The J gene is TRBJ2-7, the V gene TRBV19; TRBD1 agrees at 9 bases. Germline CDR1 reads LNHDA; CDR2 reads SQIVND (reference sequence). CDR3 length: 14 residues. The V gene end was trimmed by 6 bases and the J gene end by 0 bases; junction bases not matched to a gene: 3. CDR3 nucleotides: TGTGCCAGTAGAGAGACAGGGGGCTCCTACGAGCAGTACTTC. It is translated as CASRETGGSYEQYF.

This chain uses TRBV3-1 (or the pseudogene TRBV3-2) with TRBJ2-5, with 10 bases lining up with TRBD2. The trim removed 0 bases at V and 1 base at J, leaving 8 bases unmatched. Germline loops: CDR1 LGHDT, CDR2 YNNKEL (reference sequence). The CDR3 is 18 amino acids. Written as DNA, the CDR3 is TGTGCCAGCAGCCAAGATCTGCCCGGGACTAGCGTCCAAGAGACCCAGTACTTC. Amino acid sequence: CASSQDLPGTSVQETQYF.

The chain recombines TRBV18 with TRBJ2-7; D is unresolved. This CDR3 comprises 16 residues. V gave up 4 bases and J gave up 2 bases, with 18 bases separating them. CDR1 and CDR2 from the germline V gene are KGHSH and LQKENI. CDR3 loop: CASSRPELGGTYEQYF. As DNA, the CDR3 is TGTGCCAGCTCACGACCCGAATTAGGCGGAACCTACGAGCAGTACTTC. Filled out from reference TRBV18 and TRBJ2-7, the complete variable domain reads NAGVMQNPRHLVRRRGQEARLRCSPMKGHSHVYWYRQLPEEGLKFMVYLQKENIIDESGMPKERFSAEFPKEGPSILRIQQVVRGDSAAYFCASSRPELGGTYEQYFGPGTRLTVT.

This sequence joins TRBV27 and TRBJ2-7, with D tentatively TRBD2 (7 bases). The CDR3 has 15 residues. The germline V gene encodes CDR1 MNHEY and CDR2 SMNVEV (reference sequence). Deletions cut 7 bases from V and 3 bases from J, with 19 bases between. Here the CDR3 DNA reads TGTGCCAGCATCCTCCGGGGGGCAGGAGTCTACGAGCAGTACTTC. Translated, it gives CASILRGAGVYEQYF.

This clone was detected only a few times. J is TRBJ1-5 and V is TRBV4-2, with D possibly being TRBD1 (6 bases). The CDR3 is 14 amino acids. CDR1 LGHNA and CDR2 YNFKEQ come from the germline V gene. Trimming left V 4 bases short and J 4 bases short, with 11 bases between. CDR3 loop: CASSLGTPNQPQHF. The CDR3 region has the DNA TGTGCCAGCAGCCTGGGGACACCGAATCAGCCCCAGCATTTT.

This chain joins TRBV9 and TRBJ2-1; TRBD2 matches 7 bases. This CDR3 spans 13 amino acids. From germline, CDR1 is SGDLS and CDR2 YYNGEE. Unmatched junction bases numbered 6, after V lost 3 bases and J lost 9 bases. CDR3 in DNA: TGTGCCAGCAGCGGCGGGGGACGGGGTGAGCAGTTCTTC. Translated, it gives CASSGGGRGEQFF. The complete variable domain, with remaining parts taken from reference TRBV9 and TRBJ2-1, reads DSGVTQTPKHLITATGQRVTLRCSPRSGDLSVYWYQQSLDQGLQFLIQYYNGEERAKGNILERFSAQQFPDLHSELNLSSLELGDSALYFCASSGGGRGEQFFGPGTRLTVL.

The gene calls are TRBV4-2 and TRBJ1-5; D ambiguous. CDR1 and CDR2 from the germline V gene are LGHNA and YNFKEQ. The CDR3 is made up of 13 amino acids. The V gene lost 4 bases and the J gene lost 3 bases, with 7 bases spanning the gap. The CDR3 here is CASSPGFNQPQHF. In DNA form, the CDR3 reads TGTGCCAGCAGCCCAGGTTTCAATCAGCCCCAGCATTTT.

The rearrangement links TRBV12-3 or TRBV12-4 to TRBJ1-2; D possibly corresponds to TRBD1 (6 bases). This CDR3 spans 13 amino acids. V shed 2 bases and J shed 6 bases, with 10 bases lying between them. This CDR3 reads CASSLLGANGYTF. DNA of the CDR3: TGTGCCAGCAGTTTACTGGGGGCCAATGGCTACACCTTC.

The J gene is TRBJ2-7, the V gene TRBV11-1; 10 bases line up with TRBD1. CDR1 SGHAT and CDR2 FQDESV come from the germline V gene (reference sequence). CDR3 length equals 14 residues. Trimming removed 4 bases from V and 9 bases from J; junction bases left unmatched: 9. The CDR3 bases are TGTGCCAGCAGCTCCCCTGGGACAGGGGCACGGCAGTACTTC. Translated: CASSSPGTGARQYF.

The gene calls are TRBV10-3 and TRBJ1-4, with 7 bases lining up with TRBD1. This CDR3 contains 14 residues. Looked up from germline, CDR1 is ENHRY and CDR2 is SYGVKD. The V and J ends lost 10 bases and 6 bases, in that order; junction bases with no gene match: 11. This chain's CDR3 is CATSRAGGDEKLFF. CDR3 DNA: TGTGCCACCTCGAGGGCAGGGGGAGATGAAAAACTGTTTTTT.

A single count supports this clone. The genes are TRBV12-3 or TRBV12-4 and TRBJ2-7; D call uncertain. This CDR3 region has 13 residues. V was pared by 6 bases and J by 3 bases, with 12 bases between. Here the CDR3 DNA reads TGTGCCAGCAGCGCTACAAACAGCTACGAGCAGTACTTC. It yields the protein CASSATNSYEQYF.

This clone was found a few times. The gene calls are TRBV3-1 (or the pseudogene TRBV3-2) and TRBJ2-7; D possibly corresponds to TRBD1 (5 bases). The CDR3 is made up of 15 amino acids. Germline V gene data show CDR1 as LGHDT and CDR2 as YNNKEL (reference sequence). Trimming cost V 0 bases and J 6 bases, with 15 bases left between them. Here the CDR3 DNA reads TGTGCCAGCAGCCAAGATAAGGGCAGGGTAGGCGAGCAGTACTTC. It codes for CASSQDKGRVGEQYF.